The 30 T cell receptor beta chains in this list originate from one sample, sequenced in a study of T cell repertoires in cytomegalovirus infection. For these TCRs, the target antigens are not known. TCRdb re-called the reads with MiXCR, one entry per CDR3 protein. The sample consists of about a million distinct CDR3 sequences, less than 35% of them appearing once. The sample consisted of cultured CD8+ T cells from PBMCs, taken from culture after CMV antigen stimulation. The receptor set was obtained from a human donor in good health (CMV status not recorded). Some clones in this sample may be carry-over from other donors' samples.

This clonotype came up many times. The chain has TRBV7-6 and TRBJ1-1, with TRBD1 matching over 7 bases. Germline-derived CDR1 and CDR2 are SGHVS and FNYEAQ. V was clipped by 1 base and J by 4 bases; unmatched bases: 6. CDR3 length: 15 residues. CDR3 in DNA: TGTGCCAGCAGCTTAGGACAGGGTAGAGTCACTGAAGCTTTCTTT. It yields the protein CASSLGQGRVTEAFF. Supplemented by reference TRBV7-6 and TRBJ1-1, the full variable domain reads GAGVSQSPRYKVTKRGQDVALRCDPISGHVSLYWYRQALGQGPEFLTYFNYEAQQDKSGLPNDRFSAERPEGSISTLTIQRTEQRDSAMYRCASSLGQGRVTEAFFGQGTRLTVV.

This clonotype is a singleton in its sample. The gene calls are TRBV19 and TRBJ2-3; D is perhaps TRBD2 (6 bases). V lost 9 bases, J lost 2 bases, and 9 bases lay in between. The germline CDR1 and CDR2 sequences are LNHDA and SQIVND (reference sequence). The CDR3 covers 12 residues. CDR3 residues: CARRTTTDTQYF. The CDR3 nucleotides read TGTGCCAGGAGGACTACCACAGATACGCAGTATTTT.

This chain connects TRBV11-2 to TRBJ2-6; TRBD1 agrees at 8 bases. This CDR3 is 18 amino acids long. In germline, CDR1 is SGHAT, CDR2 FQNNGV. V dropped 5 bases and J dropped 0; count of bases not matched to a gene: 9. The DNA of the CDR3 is TGTGCCAGCAGCCGATGGACAGGGCAAAGCTCTGGGGCCAACGTCCTGACTTTC. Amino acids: CASSRWTGQSSGANVLTF.

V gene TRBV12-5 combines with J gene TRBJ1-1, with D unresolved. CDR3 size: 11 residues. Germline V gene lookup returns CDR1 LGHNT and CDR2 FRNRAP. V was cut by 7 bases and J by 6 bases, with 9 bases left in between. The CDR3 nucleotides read TGTGCTAGTGAACGCTCCGCTGAAGCTTTCTTT. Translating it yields CASERSAEAFF.

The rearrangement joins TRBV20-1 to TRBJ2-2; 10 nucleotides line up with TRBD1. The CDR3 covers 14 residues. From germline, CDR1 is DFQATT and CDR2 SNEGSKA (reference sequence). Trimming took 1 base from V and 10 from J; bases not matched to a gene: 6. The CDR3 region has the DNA TGCAGTGCTAGAGTATGGGACAGGGGAGTGGAGCTGTTTTTT. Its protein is CSARVWDRGVELFF.

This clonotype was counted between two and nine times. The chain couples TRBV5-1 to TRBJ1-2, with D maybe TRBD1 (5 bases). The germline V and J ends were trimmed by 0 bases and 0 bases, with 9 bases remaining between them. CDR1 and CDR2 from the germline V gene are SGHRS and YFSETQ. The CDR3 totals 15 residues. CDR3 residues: CASSLGQGPNYGYTF. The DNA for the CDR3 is TGCGCCAGCAGCTTGGGGCAGGGACCTAACTATGGCTACACCTTC.

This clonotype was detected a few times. CDR3 in DNA: TGTGCCAGCAGTCAACAGGGGGTTGTCTATGGCTACACCTTC. Translation: CASSQQGVVYGYTF. This chain uses TRBV3-1 with TRBJ1-2; 8 bases are a match to TRBD1. The trim removed 6 bases at V and 4 bases at J, leaving 7 bases unmatched. This CDR3 is built from 14 residues. Germline assignment: CDR1 LGHDT and CDR2 YNNKEL (reference sequence).

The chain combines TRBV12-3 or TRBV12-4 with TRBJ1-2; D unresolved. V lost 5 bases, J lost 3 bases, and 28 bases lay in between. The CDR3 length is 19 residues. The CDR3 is CASSPFIFRAPPADYGYTF. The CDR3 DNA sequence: TGTGCCAGCAGTCCCTTTATTTTCCGGGCCCCTCCCGCCGACTATGGCTACACCTTC.

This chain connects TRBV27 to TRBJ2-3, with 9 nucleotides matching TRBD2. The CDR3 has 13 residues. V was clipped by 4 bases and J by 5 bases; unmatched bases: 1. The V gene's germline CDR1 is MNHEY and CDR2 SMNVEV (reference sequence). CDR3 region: CASSSAGGDTQYF. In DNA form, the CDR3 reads TGTGCCAGCAGTTCAGCGGGGGGAGATACGCAGTATTTT.

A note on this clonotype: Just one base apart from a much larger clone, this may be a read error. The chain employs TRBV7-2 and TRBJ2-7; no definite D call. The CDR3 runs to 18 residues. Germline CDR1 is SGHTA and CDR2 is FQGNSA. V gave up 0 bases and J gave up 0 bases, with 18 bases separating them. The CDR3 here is CASSLAKEVRSSSYEQYF. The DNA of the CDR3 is TGTGCCAGCAGCTTAGCGAAAGAGGTCAGGTCAAGCTCCTACGAGCAGTACTTC.

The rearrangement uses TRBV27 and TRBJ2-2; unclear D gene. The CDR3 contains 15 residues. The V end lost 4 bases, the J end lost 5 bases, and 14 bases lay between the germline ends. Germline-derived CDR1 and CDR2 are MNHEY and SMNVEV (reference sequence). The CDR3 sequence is CASSSKAVTTGELFF. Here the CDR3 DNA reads TGTGCCAGCAGTTCAAAAGCAGTAACTACCGGGGAGCTGTTTTTT.

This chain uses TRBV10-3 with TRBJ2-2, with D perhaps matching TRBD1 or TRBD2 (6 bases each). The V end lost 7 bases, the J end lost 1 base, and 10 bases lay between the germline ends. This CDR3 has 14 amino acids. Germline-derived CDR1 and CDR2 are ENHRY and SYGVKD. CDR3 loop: CAIKEGQNTGELFF. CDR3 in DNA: TGTGCCATCAAGGAGGGACAGAACACCGGGGAGCTGTTTTTT.

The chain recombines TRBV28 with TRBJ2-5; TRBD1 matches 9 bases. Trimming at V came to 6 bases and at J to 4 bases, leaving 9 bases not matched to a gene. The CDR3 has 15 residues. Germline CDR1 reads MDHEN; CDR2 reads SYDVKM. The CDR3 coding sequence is TGTGCCAGCAGCTTTGGAGGGACAGGGAGAGAGACCCAGTACTTC. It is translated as CASSFGGTGRETQYF.

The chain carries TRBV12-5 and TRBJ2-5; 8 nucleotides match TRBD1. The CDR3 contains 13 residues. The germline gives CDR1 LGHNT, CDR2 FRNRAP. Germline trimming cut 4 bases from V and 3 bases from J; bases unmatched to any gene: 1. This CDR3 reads CASGSDREETQYF. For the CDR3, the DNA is TGTGCTAGTGGTTCGGACAGGGAAGAGACCCAGTACTTC.

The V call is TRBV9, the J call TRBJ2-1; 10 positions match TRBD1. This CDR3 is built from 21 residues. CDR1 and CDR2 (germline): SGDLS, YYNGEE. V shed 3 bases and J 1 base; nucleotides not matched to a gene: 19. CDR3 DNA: TGTGCCAGCAGCGCGATAAGAGGACAGGGGGTTGCGGGAACGTCCTACAATGAGCAGTTCTTC. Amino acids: CASSAIRGQGVAGTSYNEQFF.

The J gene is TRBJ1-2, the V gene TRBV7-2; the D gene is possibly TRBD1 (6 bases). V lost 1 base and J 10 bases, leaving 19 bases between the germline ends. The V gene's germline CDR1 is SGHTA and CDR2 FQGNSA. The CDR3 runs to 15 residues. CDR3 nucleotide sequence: TGTGCCAGCAGCTTAGGTTACGGCAGGGACAATGACTACACCTTC. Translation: CASSLGYGRDNDYTF.

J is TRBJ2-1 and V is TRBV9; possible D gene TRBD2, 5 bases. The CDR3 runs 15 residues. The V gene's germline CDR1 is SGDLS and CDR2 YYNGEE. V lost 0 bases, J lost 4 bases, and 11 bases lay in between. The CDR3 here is CASSVGGVLYNEQFF. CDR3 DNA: TGTGCCAGCAGCGTAGGGGGAGTTCTGTACAATGAGCAGTTCTTC.

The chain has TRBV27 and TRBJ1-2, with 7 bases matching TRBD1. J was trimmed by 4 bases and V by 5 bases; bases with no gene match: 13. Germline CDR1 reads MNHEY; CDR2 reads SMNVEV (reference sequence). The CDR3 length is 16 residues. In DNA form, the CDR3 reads TGTGCCAGCAGTCGATCGGGACAGCGCTTTTTCTATGGCTACACCTTC. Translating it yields CASSRSGQRFFYGYTF.

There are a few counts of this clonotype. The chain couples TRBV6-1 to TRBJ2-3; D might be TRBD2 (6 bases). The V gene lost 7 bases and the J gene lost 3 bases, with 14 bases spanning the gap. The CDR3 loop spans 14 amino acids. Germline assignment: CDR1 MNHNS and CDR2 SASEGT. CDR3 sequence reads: CASTQGAGTDTQYF. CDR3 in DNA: TGTGCCAGCACTCAGGGTGCGGGGACAGATACGCAGTATTTT.

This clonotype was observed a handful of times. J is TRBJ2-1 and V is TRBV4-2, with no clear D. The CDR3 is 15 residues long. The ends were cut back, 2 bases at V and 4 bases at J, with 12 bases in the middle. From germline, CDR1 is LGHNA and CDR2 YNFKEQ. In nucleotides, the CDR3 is TGTGCCAGCAGCCAAACTGACATCGGATACAATGAGCAGTTCTTC. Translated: CASSQTDIGYNEQFF.

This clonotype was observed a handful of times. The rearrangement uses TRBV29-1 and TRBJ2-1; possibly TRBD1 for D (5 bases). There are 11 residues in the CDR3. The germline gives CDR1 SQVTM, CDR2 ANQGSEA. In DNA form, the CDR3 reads TGCAGTGCGGACAACTACAATGAGCAGTTCTTC. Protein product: CSADNYNEQFF.

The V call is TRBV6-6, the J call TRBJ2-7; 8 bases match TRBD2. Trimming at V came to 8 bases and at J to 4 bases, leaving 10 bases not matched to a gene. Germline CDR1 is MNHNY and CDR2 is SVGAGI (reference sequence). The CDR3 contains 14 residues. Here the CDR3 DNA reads TGTGCCAGCCATGGTAGCGGGGCGGTATACGAGCAGTACGTC. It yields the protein CASHGSGAVYEQYV.

CDR3 in DNA: TGTGCCAGCAGTGGTTTGTCGCAGGGACTTTACACTGAAGCTTTCTTT. Translation gives CASSGLSQGLYTEAFF. The gene calls are TRBV25-1 and TRBJ1-1, with D tentatively TRBD1 (5 bases). The germline V and J ends were trimmed by 4 bases and 3 bases, with 18 bases remaining between them. The length of the CDR3 is 16 residues. Germline lookup yields CDR1 MGHDK and CDR2 SYGVNS. The entire variable domain, with the rest obtained from reference TRBV25-1 and TRBJ1-1, is as follows: EADIYQTPRYLVIGTGKKITLECSQTMGHDKMYWYQQDPGMELHLIHYSYGVNSTEKGDLSSESTVSRIRTEHFPLTLESARPSHTSQYLCASSGLSQGLYTEAFFGQGTRLTVV.

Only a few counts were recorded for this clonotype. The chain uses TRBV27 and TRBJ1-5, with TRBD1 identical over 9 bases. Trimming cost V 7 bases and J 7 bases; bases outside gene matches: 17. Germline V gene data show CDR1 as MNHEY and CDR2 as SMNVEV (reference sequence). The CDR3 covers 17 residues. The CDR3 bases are TGTGCCAGCATTCCAACGGCGGACAGGGGCAGGAAACAGCCCCAGCATTTT. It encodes CASIPTADRGRKQPQHF.

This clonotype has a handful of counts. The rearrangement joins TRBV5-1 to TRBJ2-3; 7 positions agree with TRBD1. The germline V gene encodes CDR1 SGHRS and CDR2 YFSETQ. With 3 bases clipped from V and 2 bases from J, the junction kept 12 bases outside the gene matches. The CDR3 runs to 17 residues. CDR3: CASSWGDRETNTDTQYF. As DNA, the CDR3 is TGCGCCAGCAGCTGGGGTGACAGGGAGACAAACACAGATACGCAGTATTTT.

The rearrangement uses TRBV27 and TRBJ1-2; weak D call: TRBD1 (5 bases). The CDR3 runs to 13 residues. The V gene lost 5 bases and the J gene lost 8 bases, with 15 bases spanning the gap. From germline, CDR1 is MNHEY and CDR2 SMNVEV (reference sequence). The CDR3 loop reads CASSPQAFGGYTF. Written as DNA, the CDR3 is TGTGCCAGCAGTCCACAGGCGTTCGGGGGCTACACCTTC.

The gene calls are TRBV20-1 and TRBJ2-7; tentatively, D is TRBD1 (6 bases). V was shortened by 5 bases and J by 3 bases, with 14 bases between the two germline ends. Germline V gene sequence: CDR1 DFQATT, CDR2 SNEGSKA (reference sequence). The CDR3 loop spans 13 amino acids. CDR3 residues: CSAAGALHYEQYF. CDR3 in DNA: TGCAGTGCTGCAGGGGCATTACACTACGAGCAGTACTTC.

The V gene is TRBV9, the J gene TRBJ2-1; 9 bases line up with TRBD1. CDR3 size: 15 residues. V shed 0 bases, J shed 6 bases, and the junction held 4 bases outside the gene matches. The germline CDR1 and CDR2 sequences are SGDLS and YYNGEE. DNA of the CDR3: TGTGCCAGCAGCGTAGCCAGGACAGGGGCCAATGAGCAGTTCTTC. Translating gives CASSVARTGANEQFF.

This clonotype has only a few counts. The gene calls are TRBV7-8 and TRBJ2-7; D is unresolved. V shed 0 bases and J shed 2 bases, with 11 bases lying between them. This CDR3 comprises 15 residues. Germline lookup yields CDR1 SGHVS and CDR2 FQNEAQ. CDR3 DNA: TGTGCCAGCAGCTTAGCGCGAGTTCTGACCTACGAGCAGTACTTC. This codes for CASSLARVLTYEQYF.

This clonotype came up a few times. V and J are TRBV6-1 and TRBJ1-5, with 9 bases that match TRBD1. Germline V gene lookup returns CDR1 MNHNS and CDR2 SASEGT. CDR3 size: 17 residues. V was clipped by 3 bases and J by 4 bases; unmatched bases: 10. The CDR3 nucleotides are TGTGCCAGCAGTGAGCCCGACGGGACAGGGTGGAATCAGCCCCAGCATTTT. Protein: CASSEPDGTGWNQPQHF.